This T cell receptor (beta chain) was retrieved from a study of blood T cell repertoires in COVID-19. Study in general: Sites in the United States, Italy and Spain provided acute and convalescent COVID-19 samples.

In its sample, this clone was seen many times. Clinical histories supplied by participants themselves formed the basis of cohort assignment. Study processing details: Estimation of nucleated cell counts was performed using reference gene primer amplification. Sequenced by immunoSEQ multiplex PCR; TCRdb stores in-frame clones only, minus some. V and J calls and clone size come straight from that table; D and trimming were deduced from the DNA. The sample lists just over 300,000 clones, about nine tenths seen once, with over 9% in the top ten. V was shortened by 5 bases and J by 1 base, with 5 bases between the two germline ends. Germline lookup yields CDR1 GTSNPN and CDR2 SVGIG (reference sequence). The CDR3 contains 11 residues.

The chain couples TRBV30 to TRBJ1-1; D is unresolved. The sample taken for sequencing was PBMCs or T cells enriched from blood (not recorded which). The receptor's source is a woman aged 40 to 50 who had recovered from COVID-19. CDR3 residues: CAWERNTEAFF. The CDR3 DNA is TGTGCCTGGGAGAGGAACACTGAAGCTTTCTTT.